The entry below describes one TCR beta chain. Its antigen is not known. This specimen belongs to a study of pediatric ulcerative colitis. Study conclusions and caveats: A couple of rectal CDR3 clonotypes occurred in all ulcerative colitis patients.

V lost 1 base and J 7 bases, leaving 14 bases between the germline ends. The CDR3 is 16 residues long. Germline assignment: CDR1 SGHTA and CDR2 FQGNSA. One to two pinch biopsies were taken from the rectum during colonoscopy. Measured with immunoSEQ multiplex PCR; TCRdb has only the in-frame clones, and not every one. The table shows 45,000 to 55,000 clones, with under 80% occurring only once. The TCR was taken from a girl aged 10 to 17 with moderate ulcerative colitis. Specimen: gut tissue. V usage is TRBV7-2 and J usage is TRBJ1-6; tentative D call: TRBD1 (5 bases). This chain's CDR3 is CASSLGLGVSNSPLHF. DNA of the CDR3: TGTGCCAGCAGCTTAGGGTTGGGGGTCTCCAATTCACCCCTCCACTTT.